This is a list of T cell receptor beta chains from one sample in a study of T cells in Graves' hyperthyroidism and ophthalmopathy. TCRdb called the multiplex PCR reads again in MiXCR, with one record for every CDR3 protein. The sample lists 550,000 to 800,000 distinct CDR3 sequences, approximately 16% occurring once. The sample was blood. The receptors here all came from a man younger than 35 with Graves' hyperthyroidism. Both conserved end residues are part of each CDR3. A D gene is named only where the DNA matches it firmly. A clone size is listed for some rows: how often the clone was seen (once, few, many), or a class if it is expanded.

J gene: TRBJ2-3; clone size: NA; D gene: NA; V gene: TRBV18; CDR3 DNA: TGTGCCAGCTCAAACGAAAACTGGGGCGGAGATACGCAGTATTTT; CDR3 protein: CASSNENWGGDTQYF
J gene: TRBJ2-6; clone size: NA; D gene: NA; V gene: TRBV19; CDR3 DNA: TGTGCCAGTAGTATGCGTCGACAGGTGCCCTCTGGGGCCAACGTCCTGACTTTC; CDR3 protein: CASSMRRQVPSGANVLTF
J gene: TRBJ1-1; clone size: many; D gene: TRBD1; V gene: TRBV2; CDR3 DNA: TGTGCCAGCAGTGAGCAGGGGGAGAACACTGAAGCTTTCTTT; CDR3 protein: CASSEQGENTEAFF
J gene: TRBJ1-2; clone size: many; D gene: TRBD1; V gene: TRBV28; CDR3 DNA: TGTGCCAGCAGGGACACAGGGGACTATGGCTACACCTTC; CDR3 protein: CASRDTGDYGYTF
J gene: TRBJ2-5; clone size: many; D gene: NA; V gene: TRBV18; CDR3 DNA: TGTGCCAGCTCACCGGGCAGTCAAGAGACCCAGTACTTC; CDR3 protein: CASSPGSQETQYF
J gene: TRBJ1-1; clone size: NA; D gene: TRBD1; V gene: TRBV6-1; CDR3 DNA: TGTGCCAGCAGCCTGCGATTGACAGGGGGCACTGAAGCTTTCTTT; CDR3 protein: CASSLRLTGGTEAFF
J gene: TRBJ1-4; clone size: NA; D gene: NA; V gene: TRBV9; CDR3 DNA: TGTGCCAGCAGCGTATTTGAGGGGGTTGGGGAAAAACTGTTTTTT; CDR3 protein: CASSVFEGVGEKLFF
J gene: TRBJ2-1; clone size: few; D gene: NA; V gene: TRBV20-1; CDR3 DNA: TGCAGTGCCCGGGAAGCGAACTACAATGAGCAGTTCTTC; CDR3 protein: CSAREANYNEQFF
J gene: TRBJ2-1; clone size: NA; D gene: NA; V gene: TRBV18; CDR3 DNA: TGTGCCAGCTCACGAAACGGGCGCGGGACCTACAATGAGCAGTTCTTC; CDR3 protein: CASSRNGRGTYNEQFF
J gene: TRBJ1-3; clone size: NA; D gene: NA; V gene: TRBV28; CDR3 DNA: TGTGCCAGCAGTTTCCCCCCAGTCTCTGGAAACACCATATATTTT; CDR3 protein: CASSFPPVSGNTIYF
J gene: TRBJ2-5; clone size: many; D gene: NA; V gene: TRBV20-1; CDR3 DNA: TGCAGTGCCCACGACGGGGGTGCGTGGGAGACCCAGTACTTC; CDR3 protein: CSAHDGGAWETQYF
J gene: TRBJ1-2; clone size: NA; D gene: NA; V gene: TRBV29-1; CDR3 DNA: TGCAGCGTTGAGGGGGCTTATGGCTACACCTTC; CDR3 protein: CSVEGAYGYTF
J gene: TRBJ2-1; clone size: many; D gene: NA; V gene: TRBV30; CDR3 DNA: TGTGCCTGGAGTATAGGCAGGGGCTACAATGAGCAGTTCTTC; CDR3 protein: CAWSIGRGYNEQFF
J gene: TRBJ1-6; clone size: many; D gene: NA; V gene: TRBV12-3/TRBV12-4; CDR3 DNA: TGTGCCAGCCAACAGGGACTCTCCTATAATTCACCCCTCCACTTT; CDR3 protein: CASQQGLSYNSPLHF
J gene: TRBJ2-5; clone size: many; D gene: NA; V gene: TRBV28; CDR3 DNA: TGTGCCAGCAGTTTATTAGAGGGCGGCAGGGGGGACGAGACCCAGTACTTC; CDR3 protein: CASSLLEGGRGDETQYF
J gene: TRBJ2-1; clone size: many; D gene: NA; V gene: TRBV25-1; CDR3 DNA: TGTGCCAGCAGTGAATCGAGCGGGCGTGAGCAGTTCTTC; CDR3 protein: CASSESSGREQFF
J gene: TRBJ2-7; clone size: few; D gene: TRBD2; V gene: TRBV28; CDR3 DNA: TGTGCCAGTATGATGGGCGGGAGAGTTAGCGAGCAGTACTTC; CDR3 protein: CASMMGGRVSEQYF
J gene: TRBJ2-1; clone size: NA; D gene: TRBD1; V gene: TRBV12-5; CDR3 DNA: TGTGCTAGTGGCAGGGGGCCCGATGAGCAGTTCTTC; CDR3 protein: CASGRGPDEQFF
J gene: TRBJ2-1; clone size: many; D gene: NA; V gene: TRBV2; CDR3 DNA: TGTGCCAGCAGCGGAGGGAATGCCTACAATGAGCAGTTCTTC; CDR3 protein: CASSGGNAYNEQFF
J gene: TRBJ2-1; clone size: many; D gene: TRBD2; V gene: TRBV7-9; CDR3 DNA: TGTGCCAGCAGCGTTATAGCGGGAGATTCGGGTGAGCAGTTCTTC; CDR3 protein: CASSVIAGDSGEQFF
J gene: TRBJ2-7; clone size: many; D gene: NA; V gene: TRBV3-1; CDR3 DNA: TGTGCCAGCAGCCAAGCCCTCGGGACATCCCTCTACGAGCAGTACTTC; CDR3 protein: CASSQALGTSLYEQYF
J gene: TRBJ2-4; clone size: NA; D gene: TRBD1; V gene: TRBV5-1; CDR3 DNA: TGCGCCAGCAGCCCGACAGGGGATAGGGTCATTCAGTACTTC; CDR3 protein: CASSPTGDRVIQYF
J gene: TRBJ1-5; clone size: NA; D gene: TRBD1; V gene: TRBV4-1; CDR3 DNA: TGCGCCAGCAGCCAGACGGGACAGGGCAGTCAGCCCCAGCATTTT; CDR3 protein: CASSQTGQGSQPQHF
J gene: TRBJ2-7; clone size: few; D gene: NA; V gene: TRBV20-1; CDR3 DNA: TGCAGTGCTGGTCACTACGAGCAGTACTTC; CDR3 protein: CSAGHYEQYF
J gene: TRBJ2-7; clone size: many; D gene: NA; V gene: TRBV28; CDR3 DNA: TGTGCCAGCAGTGATCCGGGACTTGGGCTACGAGGGCAGTACTTC; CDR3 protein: CASSDPGLGLRGQYF
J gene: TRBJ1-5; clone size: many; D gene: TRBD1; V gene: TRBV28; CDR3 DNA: TGTGCCAGCAGGCGGACAGGGGGCGGCAATCAGCCCCAGCATTTT; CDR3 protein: CASRRTGGGNQPQHF
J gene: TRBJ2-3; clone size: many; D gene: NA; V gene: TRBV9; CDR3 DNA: TGTGCCAGCAGCGTAGGAAGAGATACGCAGTATTTT; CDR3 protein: CASSVGRDTQYF
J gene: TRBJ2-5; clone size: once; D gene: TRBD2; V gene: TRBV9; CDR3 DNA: TGTGCCAGCAGCCAAGCCCTGGGAGGGTCCCCTCGAGAGACCCAGTACTTC; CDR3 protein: CASSQALGGSPRETQYF
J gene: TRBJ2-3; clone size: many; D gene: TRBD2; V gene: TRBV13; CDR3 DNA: TGTGCCAGCAGCCCCACCCTAGCGGGCGAAGGCACAGATACGCAGTATTTT; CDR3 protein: CASSPTLAGEGTDTQYF
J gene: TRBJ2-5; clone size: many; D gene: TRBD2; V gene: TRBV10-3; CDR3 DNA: TGTGCCATCAGTGAGTGGGGACTAGCGGGGCAAGAGACCCAGTACTTC; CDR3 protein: CAISEWGLAGQETQYF
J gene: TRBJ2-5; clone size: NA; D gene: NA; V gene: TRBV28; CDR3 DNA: TGTGCCAGCAGTTTATTGGAAAGAGAGACCCAGTACTTC; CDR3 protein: CASSLLERETQYF
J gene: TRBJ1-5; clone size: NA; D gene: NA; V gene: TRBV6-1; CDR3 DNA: TGTGCCAGCAGGGGGACGGAGCTCGAGGGTGGCAATCCGCCCCAGCATTTT; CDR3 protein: CASRGTELEGGNPPQHF
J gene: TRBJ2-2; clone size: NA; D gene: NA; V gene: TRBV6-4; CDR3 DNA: TGTGCCAGTCAGATACTAGCCCTTACCGGGGAGCTGTTTTTT; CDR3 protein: CASQILALTGELFF
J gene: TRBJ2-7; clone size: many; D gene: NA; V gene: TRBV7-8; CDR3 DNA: TGTGCCAGCAGCTTGTTTGTTTTCCATGGGGAGAGCTCCTACGAGCAGTACTTC; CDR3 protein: CASSLFVFHGESSYEQYF
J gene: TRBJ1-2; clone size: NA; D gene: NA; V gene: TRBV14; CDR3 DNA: TGTGCCAGCAGCCAGGGCCAGGGAGGTGGCTACACCTTC; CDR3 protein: CASSQGQGGGYTF
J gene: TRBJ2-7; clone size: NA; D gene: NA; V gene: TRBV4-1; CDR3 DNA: TGCGCCCGCGGCCACGAGCAGTACTTC; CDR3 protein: CARGHEQYF
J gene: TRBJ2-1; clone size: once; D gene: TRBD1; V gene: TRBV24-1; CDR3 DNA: TGTGCCACCAGTGATTTGAGGGGACAGGGAACGGACAATGAGCAGTTCTTC; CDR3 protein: CATSDLRGQGTDNEQFF
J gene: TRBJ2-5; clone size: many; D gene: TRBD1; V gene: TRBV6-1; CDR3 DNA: TGTGCCAGCAGTTCCGACAGGGGGCGACCGACCCAGTACTTC; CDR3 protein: CASSSDRGRPTQYF
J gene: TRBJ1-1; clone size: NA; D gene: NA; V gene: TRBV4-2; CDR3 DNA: TGTGCCAGCAGCCAAGAAATGGCAGTACCCGGTGAAGCTTTCTTT; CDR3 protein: CASSQEMAVPGEAFF
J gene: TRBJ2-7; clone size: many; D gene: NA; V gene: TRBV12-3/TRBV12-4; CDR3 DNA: TGTGCCAGCAGTTCCCGGGATACCTACGAGCAGTACTTC; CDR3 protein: CASSSRDTYEQYF
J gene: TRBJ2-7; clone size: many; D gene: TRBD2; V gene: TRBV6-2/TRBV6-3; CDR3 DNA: TGTGCCAGCCTACCTGTAGCGGGGATATACGAGCAGTACTTC; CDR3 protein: CASLPVAGIYEQYF
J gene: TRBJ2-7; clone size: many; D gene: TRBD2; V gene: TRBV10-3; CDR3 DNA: TGTGCCATCAGTCTAGCGGGAGGTATCTACGAGCAGTACTTC; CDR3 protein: CAISLAGGIYEQYF
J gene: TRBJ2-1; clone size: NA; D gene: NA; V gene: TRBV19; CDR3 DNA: TGTGCCAGTAGTTCCCGGCCGATTAGCGCGCTATCCTACAATGAGCAGTTCTTC; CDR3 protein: CASSSRPISALSYNEQFF
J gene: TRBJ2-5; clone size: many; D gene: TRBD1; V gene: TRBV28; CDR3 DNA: TGTGCCAGCAGTCCTGGGACAGAGCAAGAGACCCAGTACTTC; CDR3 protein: CASSPGTEQETQYF
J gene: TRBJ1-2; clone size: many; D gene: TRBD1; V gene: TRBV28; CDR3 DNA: TGTGCCAGCAGACGACAGGGTTATGGCTACACCTTC; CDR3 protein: CASRRQGYGYTF
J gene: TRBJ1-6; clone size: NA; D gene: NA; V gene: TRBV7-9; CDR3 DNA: TGTGCCAGCAGTCCGAGGCCGGGGGGCTCCTATAATTCACCCCTCCACTTT; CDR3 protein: CASSPRPGGSYNSPLHF
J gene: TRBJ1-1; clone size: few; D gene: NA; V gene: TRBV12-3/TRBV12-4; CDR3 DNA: TGTGCCAGCAGTTTAGGGCCGGGGATCACTGAAGTTTTCTTT; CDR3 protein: CASSLGPGITEVFF
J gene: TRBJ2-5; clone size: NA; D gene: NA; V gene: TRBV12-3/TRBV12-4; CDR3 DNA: TGTGCCAGCGGGAGAAAGCAAGAGACCCAGTACTTC; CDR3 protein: CASGRKQETQYF
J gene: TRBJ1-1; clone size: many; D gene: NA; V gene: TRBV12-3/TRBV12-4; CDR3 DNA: TGTGCCAGCACTCGCCGGGTAGGGGACACTGAAGCTTTCTTT; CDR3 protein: CASTRRVGDTEAFF
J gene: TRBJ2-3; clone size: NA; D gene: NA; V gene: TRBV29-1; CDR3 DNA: TGCAGCGTTGGGAGTTTCACAGATACGCAGTATTTT; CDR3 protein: CSVGSFTDTQYF
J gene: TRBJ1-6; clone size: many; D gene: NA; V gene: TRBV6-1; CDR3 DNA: TGTGCCAGCAGTTTGGCGGGGGAAGCGAATTCACCCCTCCACTTT; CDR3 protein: CASSLAGEANSPLHF
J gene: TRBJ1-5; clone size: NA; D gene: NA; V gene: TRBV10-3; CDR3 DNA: TGTGCCATTTCCCCGATTAGCAATCAGCCCCAGCATTTT; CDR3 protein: CAISPISNQPQHF
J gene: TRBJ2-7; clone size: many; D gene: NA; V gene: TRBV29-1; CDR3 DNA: TGCAGCGCCTTAGGCCTAAAGGACTACGAGCAGTACTTC; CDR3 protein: CSALGLKDYEQYF
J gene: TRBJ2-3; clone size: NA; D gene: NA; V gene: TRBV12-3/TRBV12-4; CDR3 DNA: TGTGCCAGCAGTTTTGGGCCAAGGGGAGATACGCAGTATTTT; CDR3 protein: CASSFGPRGDTQYF
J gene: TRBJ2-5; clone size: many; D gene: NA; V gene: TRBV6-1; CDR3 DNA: TGTGCCAGCAGAGCAGACACTTTGGGAGCCCCGGAGACCCAGTACTTC; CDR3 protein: CASRADTLGAPETQYF